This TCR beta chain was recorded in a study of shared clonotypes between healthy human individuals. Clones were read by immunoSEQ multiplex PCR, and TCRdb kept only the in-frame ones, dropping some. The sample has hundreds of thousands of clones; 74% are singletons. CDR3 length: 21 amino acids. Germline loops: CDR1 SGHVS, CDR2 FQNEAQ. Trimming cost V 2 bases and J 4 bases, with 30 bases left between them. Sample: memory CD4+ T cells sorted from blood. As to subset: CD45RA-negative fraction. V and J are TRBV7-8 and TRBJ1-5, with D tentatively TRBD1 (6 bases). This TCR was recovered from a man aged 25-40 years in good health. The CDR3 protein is CASSLMSLTPGIRGRNQPQHF. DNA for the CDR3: TGTGCCAGCAGCTTAATGTCCCTAACCCCCGGGATCAGGGGAAGGAATCAGCCCCAGCATTTT.